This TCR beta chain was identified in a study of CD4 and CD8 cells across lung adenocarcinoma regions. Germline CDR1 is SGHTA and CDR2 is FQGNSA. J gave up 3 bases and V 5 bases, and 9 bases lay outside the gene matches. This CDR3 is 17 amino acids long. TCRdb independently ran MiXCR on the PCR reads; one entry per CDR3 protein. The table includes 7,500 to 10,000 distinct CDR3 sequences, approximately 50% detected once. The patients had localized lung adenocarcinoma, a non-small cell subtype. Sequencing was carried out using CD4+ T cells from the margin of a lung tumor. The receptor's source is a male donor with lung adenocarcinoma. The CD4 and CD8 labels of this study may be unreliable. The chain uses TRBV7-2 and TRBJ2-5, with 13 bases matching TRBD2. CDR3 amino acids: CASSPRPGLAGKETQYF. The CDR3 DNA is TGTGCCAGCAGCCCACGTCCGGGACTAGCGGGGAAAGAGACCCAGTACTTC.